Presented here are 4 T cell receptor beta chains from one specimen sequenced in a study of cytomegalovirus exposure and HLA in healthy donors. This PCR relied on a set of 60 Vbeta primers and 13 Jbeta primers. Produced via immunoSEQ multiplex PCR; TCRdb's table is partial and in-frame only. The table has about 140,000 clones, less than 85% seen once. Sequenced input: PBMCs. The origin of the receptors is a man aged 40-49 years in good health and CMV-seronegative.

The J gene is TRBJ1-2, the V gene TRBV7-9, with D maybe TRBD1 (6 bases). CDR1 is SEHNR, CDR2 FQNEAQ, per germline (reference sequence). The CDR3 totals 16 residues. Trimming took off 5 bases at V and 5 bases at J, with 21 bases between the two ends. The CDR3 sequence: CASSTDGGGSRYGYTF. The DNA of the CDR3 is TGTGCCAGCAGCACTGACGGGGGGGGCTCTCGGTATGGCTACACCTTC.

The gene calls are TRBV11-2 and TRBJ2-7; 8 nucleotides align to TRBD1. The CDR3 length is 14 residues. J was trimmed by 4 bases and V by 5 bases; bases with no gene match: 7. Germline V gene sequence: CDR1 SGHAT, CDR2 FQNNGV. The CDR3 loop is CASSTQDRVYEQYF. DNA for the CDR3: TGTGCCAGCAGCACTCAGGACAGGGTTTACGAGCAGTACTTC.

The chain couples TRBV27 to TRBJ2-7; 11 bases map to TRBD2. The CDR3 is 14 residues long. From germline, CDR1 is MNHEY and CDR2 SMNVEV (reference sequence). V was clipped by 6 bases and J by 1 base; unmatched bases: 2. As DNA, the CDR3 is TGTGCCAGCAGGGGACTAGCGGTGTCCTACGAGCAGTACTTC. Protein: CASRGLAVSYEQYF.

This clone was picked up one time. The rearrangement joins TRBV5-1 to TRBJ1-6, with 12 nucleotides matching TRBD1. The junction had 7 bases not matched to a gene; V was cut back by 4 bases and J by 8 bases. The length of the CDR3 is 16 residues. Germline lookup yields CDR1 SGHRS and CDR2 YFSETQ. CDR3 sequence: CASSHGTGGADSPLHF. Here the CDR3 DNA reads TGCGCCAGCAGCCACGGGACAGGGGGCGCGGATTCACCCCTCCACTTT.